These T cell receptor beta chains were read from a single sample in a study of cytomegalovirus exposure and HLA in healthy donors. TCRdb's table, derived via immunoSEQ multiplex PCR, lists solely in-frame clones and lacks some. The table records 90,000 to 140,000 clones, about 78% of them present only once. Sequenced: PBMCs. The receptors stem from a man in his thirties or forties in good health and CMV-seronegative. CDR3s include the opening cysteine and the closing phenylalanine or tryptophan. D genes are given only for firm matches. Where a row states a size, it is once, few, many or the class of an expanded clone; other rows omit it.

clone size: NA; J gene: TRBJ2-1; D gene: TRBD2; V gene: TRBV19; CDR3 DNA: TGTGCCAGTAGTATATTACATAGCGGGGGCCTCTACAATGAGCAGTTCTTC; CDR3 protein: CASSILHSGGLYNEQFF
clone size: NA; J gene: TRBJ1-4; D gene: NA; V gene: TRBV15; CDR3 DNA: TGTGCCACCAGCAGAGGACAGAATGAAAAACTGTTTTTT; CDR3 protein: CATSRGQNEKLFF
clone size: NA; J gene: TRBJ1-5; D gene: NA; V gene: TRBV12-5; CDR3 DNA: TGTGCTAGTGCCTGGGGGGGCCAGCCCCAGCATTTT; CDR3 protein: CASAWGGQPQHF
clone size: NA; J gene: TRBJ2-3; D gene: NA; V gene: TRBV7-6; CDR3 DNA: TGTGCCAGCAGCCCCGGCGGGGGCCCCCCTACAGATACGCAGTATTTT; CDR3 protein: CASSPGGGPPTDTQYF
clone size: NA; J gene: TRBJ1-1; D gene: TRBD1; V gene: TRBV10-3; CDR3 DNA: TGTGCCATCAGTGAAGGGACAGGGGGTCGGACCACTGAAGCTTTCTTT; CDR3 protein: CAISEGTGGRTTEAFF
clone size: NA; J gene: TRBJ2-2; D gene: TRBD2; V gene: TRBV10-1; CDR3 DNA: TGCGCCAGCACCTCCACAGCGGGGGGCTTGAACACCGGGGAGCTGTTTTTT; CDR3 protein: CASTSTAGGLNTGELFF
clone size: few; J gene: TRBJ1-2; D gene: NA; V gene: TRBV7-8; CDR3 DNA: TGTGCCAGCAGCTTAGCGGGGCAGGTAGTAGAGTACACCTTC; CDR3 protein: CASSLAGQVVEYTF
clone size: NA; J gene: TRBJ1-1; D gene: TRBD1; V gene: TRBV5-8; CDR3 DNA: TGTGCCAGCAGGGGACAGGCTATGAACACTGAAGCTTTCTTT; CDR3 protein: CASRGQAMNTEAFF
clone size: NA; J gene: TRBJ2-1; D gene: TRBD2; V gene: TRBV7-6; CDR3 DNA: TGTGCCAGCAGCCCGGACCGGACTAGCGGGAGTCGGGGCAATGAGCAGTTCTTC; CDR3 protein: CASSPDRTSGSRGNEQFF
clone size: few; J gene: TRBJ2-7; D gene: NA; V gene: TRBV6-1; CDR3 DNA: TGTGCCAGCAGTGATCCCGGGGGACGGAATTCCTACGAGCAGTACTTC; CDR3 protein: CASSDPGGRNSYEQYF
clone size: NA; J gene: TRBJ1-1; D gene: TRBD1; V gene: TRBV19; CDR3 DNA: TGTGCCAGTAGTAAAATAGTAAGACAGGGCGTTCGAACTGAAGCTTTCTTT; CDR3 protein: CASSKIVRQGVRTEAFF
clone size: NA; J gene: TRBJ1-4; D gene: NA; V gene: TRBV19; CDR3 DNA: TGTGCCAGTAGTCCCCATAACAGTGAAAAACTGTTTTTT; CDR3 protein: CASSPHNSEKLFF
clone size: few; J gene: TRBJ2-1; D gene: NA; V gene: TRBV5-5; CDR3 DNA: TGTGCCAGCAGCTTGGGGACGGCAGGGGATGAGCAGTTCTTC; CDR3 protein: CASSLGTAGDEQFF
clone size: NA; J gene: TRBJ2-7; D gene: NA; V gene: TRBV5-4; CDR3 DNA: TGTGCCAGCAGCTTTGGGGGAGGTTACGAGCAGTACTTC; CDR3 protein: CASSFGGGYEQYF
clone size: once; J gene: TRBJ2-1; D gene: NA; V gene: TRBV7-8; CDR3 DNA: TGTGCCAGCAGCCTCCCCTACAATGAGCAGTTCTTC; CDR3 protein: CASSLPYNEQFF
clone size: NA; J gene: TRBJ2-1; D gene: NA; V gene: TRBV5-1; CDR3 DNA: TGCGCCAGCAGCTTGGCTGCAGCGCCCCTGTGTGAGTTCTTC; CDR3 protein: CASSLAAAPLCEFF
clone size: NA; J gene: TRBJ2-1; D gene: TRBD2; V gene: TRBV7-2; CDR3 DNA: TGTGCCAGCAGCTGGGGACTAGCGGGGGGAGAAGAGCAGTTCTTC; CDR3 protein: CASSWGLAGGEEQFF
clone size: NA; J gene: TRBJ1-6; D gene: TRBD1; V gene: TRBV6-1; CDR3 DNA: TGTGCCAGCAGGGAACAGGGGAATCCACCCCTCCACTTT; CDR3 protein: CASREQGNPPLHF
clone size: NA; J gene: TRBJ2-3; D gene: TRBD2; V gene: TRBV5-4; CDR3 DNA: TGTGCCAGCAGCCCCCTCGGCAGCGGGGGTGATACGCAGTATTTT; CDR3 protein: CASSPLGSGGDTQYF
clone size: NA; J gene: TRBJ2-2; D gene: TRBD1; V gene: TRBV7-2; CDR3 DNA: TGTGCCAGCAGCTTGACAGGGGGCCCGAACACCGGGGAGCTGTTTTTT; CDR3 protein: CASSLTGGPNTGELFF
clone size: NA; J gene: TRBJ2-1; D gene: TRBD2; V gene: TRBV7-2; CDR3 DNA: TGTGCCAGCAGGAATAGCGGGGTCCATGAGCAGTTCTTC; CDR3 protein: CASRNSGVHEQFF
clone size: once; J gene: TRBJ2-1; D gene: TRBD2; V gene: TRBV19; CDR3 DNA: TGTGCCAGTAGTGTTCGTCCCTCTAGCGGGCGCTCCTACAATGAGCAGTTCTTC; CDR3 protein: CASSVRPSSGRSYNEQFF
clone size: NA; J gene: TRBJ2-7; D gene: NA; V gene: TRBV18; CDR3 DNA: TGTGCCAGCTCACCTTCTGAGGAAACGGGGGAGCAGTACTTC; CDR3 protein: CASSPSEETGEQYF
clone size: once; J gene: TRBJ2-3; D gene: TRBD2; V gene: TRBV2; CDR3 DNA: TGTGCCAGCAGTGAGCGGGGGGGCTCTTCAGATACGCAGTATTTT; CDR3 protein: CASSERGGSSDTQYF
clone size: NA; J gene: TRBJ2-7; D gene: NA; V gene: TRBV7-2; CDR3 DNA: TGTGCCAGCCGAAAAACAGGCTACGAGCAGTACTTC; CDR3 protein: CASRKTGYEQYF
clone size: NA; J gene: TRBJ1-2; D gene: NA; V gene: TRBV9; CDR3 DNA: TGTGCCAGCAGCGCCTCAGGGGCCTATGGCTACACCTTC; CDR3 protein: CASSASGAYGYTF
clone size: NA; J gene: TRBJ2-3; D gene: NA; V gene: TRBV6-6; CDR3 DNA: TGTGCCAGCAGTTACGTGACAGCCACAGATACGCAGTATTTT; CDR3 protein: CASSYVTATDTQYF
clone size: NA; J gene: TRBJ2-7; D gene: NA; V gene: TRBV7-9; CDR3 DNA: TGTGCCACCAGCAACACCCACTCCTACGAGCAGTACTTC; CDR3 protein: CATSNTHSYEQYF
clone size: NA; J gene: TRBJ1-1; D gene: TRBD1; V gene: TRBV18; CDR3 DNA: TGTGCCAGCTCAGGACGACAGGGGAACACTGAAGCTTTCTTT; CDR3 protein: CASSGRQGNTEAFF
clone size: NA; J gene: TRBJ1-2; D gene: NA; V gene: TRBV15; CDR3 DNA: TGTGCCACCAGCAGAGATCGGAGTGGCTACACCTTC; CDR3 protein: CATSRDRSGYTF
clone size: NA; J gene: TRBJ2-7; D gene: TRBD2; V gene: TRBV7-2; CDR3 DNA: TGTGCCAGCAGCTTAGACGCGGGAGGGCCGTACGAGCAGTACTTC; CDR3 protein: CASSLDAGGPYEQYF
clone size: NA; J gene: TRBJ2-1; D gene: TRBD2; V gene: TRBV15; CDR3 DNA: TGTGCCACCAAGTTAGCGGGGGGAAGGCGGAATGAGCAGTTCTTC; CDR3 protein: CATKLAGGRRNEQFF
clone size: NA; J gene: TRBJ2-1; D gene: TRBD2; V gene: TRBV4-3; CDR3 DNA: TGCGCCAGCAGCCAAACTGTCGCGGGGGTGCAGTTCTTC; CDR3 protein: CASSQTVAGVQFF
clone size: NA; J gene: TRBJ1-1; D gene: NA; V gene: TRBV27; CDR3 DNA: TGTGCCAGCAGTTTAGTAGGAGCGAACACTGAAGCTTTCTTT; CDR3 protein: CASSLVGANTEAFF
clone size: NA; J gene: TRBJ2-4; D gene: NA; V gene: TRBV5-1; CDR3 DNA: TGCGCCAGCAGTCCGGGAGTAGCCAAAAACATTCAGTACTTC; CDR3 protein: CASSPGVAKNIQYF
clone size: NA; J gene: TRBJ2-5; D gene: NA; V gene: TRBV27; CDR3 DNA: TGTGCCAGCAGTTTAGGCACCATCGATCAAGAGACCCAGTACTTC; CDR3 protein: CASSLGTIDQETQYF
clone size: NA; J gene: TRBJ1-2; D gene: NA; V gene: TRBV19; CDR3 DNA: TGTGCTGGGAACCGGACAGAGAACTATGGCTACACCTTC; CDR3 protein: CAGNRTENYGYTF
clone size: NA; J gene: TRBJ2-1; D gene: NA; V gene: TRBV7-9; CDR3 DNA: TGTGCCAGCAGGAGCCTATCCTACAATGAGCAGTTCTTC; CDR3 protein: CASRSLSYNEQFF
clone size: NA; J gene: TRBJ1-1; D gene: NA; V gene: TRBV6-1; CDR3 DNA: TGTGCCAGCAGTGAACATCTGAACACTGAAGCTTTCTTT; CDR3 protein: CASSEHLNTEAFF
clone size: NA; J gene: TRBJ2-7; D gene: NA; V gene: TRBV5-4; CDR3 DNA: TGTGCCAGCACCCAGAAGGGGAACGAGCAGTACTTC; CDR3 protein: CASTQKGNEQYF
clone size: NA; J gene: TRBJ2-3; D gene: TRBD2; V gene: TRBV4-3; CDR3 DNA: TGCGCCAGCAGCCAAGCGGGACTAGCGGGAGATACGCAGTATTTT; CDR3 protein: CASSQAGLAGDTQYF
clone size: few; J gene: TRBJ2-1; D gene: TRBD2; V gene: TRBV19; CDR3 DNA: TGTGCCAGTAGTCCAAGGACTAGCGGGATCCACTACAATGAGCAGTTCTTC; CDR3 protein: CASSPRTSGIHYNEQFF
clone size: NA; J gene: TRBJ1-1; D gene: NA; V gene: TRBV5-1; CDR3 DNA: TGCGCCAGCAGCTTGGATGGAGGCACTGAAGCTTTCTTT; CDR3 protein: CASSLDGGTEAFF
clone size: NA; J gene: TRBJ2-7; D gene: TRBD1; V gene: TRBV6-6; CDR3 DNA: TGTGCCAGCAGGGGCCAGGGGGCGCGGGAGCAGTACTTC; CDR3 protein: CASRGQGAREQYF
clone size: NA; J gene: TRBJ1-4; D gene: NA; V gene: TRBV9; CDR3 DNA: TGTGCCAGCAGCGCGGGACACCTCAATGAAAAACTGTTTTTT; CDR3 protein: CASSAGHLNEKLFF
clone size: NA; J gene: TRBJ1-1; D gene: NA; V gene: TRBV29-1; CDR3 DNA: TGCAGCGTCGCGGGCAGGCTGAACACTGAAGCTTTCTTT; CDR3 protein: CSVAGRLNTEAFF
clone size: NA; J gene: TRBJ1-5; D gene: NA; V gene: TRBV19; CDR3 DNA: TGTGCCGGGGGGGATCAGCCCCAGCATTTT; CDR3 protein: CAGGDQPQHF
clone size: NA; J gene: TRBJ1-4; D gene: NA; V gene: TRBV19; CDR3 DNA: TGTGCCAGTAGTGGGAGGGATAATGAAAAACTGTTTTTT; CDR3 protein: CASSGRDNEKLFF
clone size: NA; J gene: TRBJ2-5; D gene: NA; V gene: TRBV6-5; CDR3 DNA: TGTGCCAGCAGTCCCAGGGGAAAACAAGAGACCCAGTACTTC; CDR3 protein: CASSPRGKQETQYF
clone size: NA; J gene: TRBJ1-2; D gene: TRBD1; V gene: TRBV6-5; CDR3 DNA: TGTGCCAGCAGAAACAGGGGGCGCGATGGCTACACCTTC; CDR3 protein: CASRNRGRDGYTF
clone size: NA; J gene: TRBJ1-5; D gene: NA; V gene: TRBV27; CDR3 DNA: TGTGCCAGCAGTTCCCATAGCAATCAGCCCCAGCATTTT; CDR3 protein: CASSSHSNQPQHF
clone size: NA; J gene: TRBJ2-1; D gene: TRBD1; V gene: TRBV7-9; CDR3 DNA: TGTGCCAGCAGCCCCGGGACAGGGGCCTACAATGAGCAGTTCTTC; CDR3 protein: CASSPGTGAYNEQFF
clone size: NA; J gene: TRBJ2-3; D gene: TRBD2; V gene: TRBV27; CDR3 DNA: TGTGCCAGCAGTTTAACCGGGACTAGCAAAGATACGCAGTATTTT; CDR3 protein: CASSLTGTSKDTQYF
clone size: NA; J gene: TRBJ1-1; D gene: NA; V gene: TRBV18; CDR3 DNA: TGTGCCAGCTCACGAGACACCTACATGAACACTGAAGCTTTCTTT; CDR3 protein: CASSRDTYMNTEAFF
clone size: NA; J gene: TRBJ1-3; D gene: TRBD1; V gene: TRBV5-5; CDR3 DNA: TGTGCCAGCAGTTGGGGACAGATCTCTGGAAACACCATATATTTT; CDR3 protein: CASSWGQISGNTIYF
clone size: NA; J gene: TRBJ1-1; D gene: NA; V gene: TRBV9; CDR3 DNA: TGTGCCAGCAGCGCCAGTCCGACAGGGAACACTGAAGCTTTCTTT; CDR3 protein: CASSASPTGNTEAFF
clone size: NA; J gene: TRBJ2-2; D gene: TRBD1; V gene: TRBV28; CDR3 DNA: TGTGCCAGCAGTCTTACAGGGGGCTCCGGGGAGCTGTTTTTT; CDR3 protein: CASSLTGGSGELFF